Each of the 5 T cell receptor beta chains below was sequenced from the same sample in a study of regulatory dendritic cells for organ transplantation. Assay: immunoSEQ multiplex PCR; the TCRdb copy retains only in-frame clones and omits some. The data contain about 38,000 clones, about nine tenths of them seen just once; the ten biggest clones take up about 0.11%. The source material was naive CD8+ T cells from blood. Subset reported: CD45RA+ naive T cells. The origin of the receptors is a human donor in good health.

The gene calls are TRBV7-9 and TRBJ1-4; D is unresolved. This CDR3 contains 14 residues. Between the trimmed V and J ends, which lost 3 bases and 3 bases, there was a span of 8 bases. Germline V gene data show CDR1 as SEHNR and CDR2 as FQNEAQ (reference sequence). The CDR3 DNA follows: TGTGCCAGCAGCTTCAGCAGATCTAATGAAAAACTGTTTTTT. It encodes CASSFSRSNEKLFF. Full variable domain (rest looked up from reference TRBV7-9 and TRBJ1-4): DTGVSQNPRHKITKRGQNVTFRCDPISEHNRLYWYRQTLGQGPEFLTYFQNEAQLEKSRLLSDRFSAERPKGSFSTLEIQRTEQGDSAMYLCASSFSRSNEKLFFGSGTQLSVL.

The count of this clone is one. This chain links TRBV9 with TRBJ1-4, with 7 bases matching TRBD1. Germline-derived CDR1 and CDR2 are SGDLS and YYNGEE. CDR3 length: 15 amino acids. J gave up 5 bases and V 4 bases, and 8 bases lay outside the gene matches. Written as DNA, the CDR3 is TGTGCCAGCAGCTCGGACAGGTACTCCAATGAAAAACTGTTTTTT. Translated: CASSSDRYSNEKLFF.

V gene TRBV27 combines with J gene TRBJ2-6; D perhaps matches TRBD2 (5 bases). There are 16 residues in the CDR3. From germline, CDR1 is MNHEY and CDR2 SMNVEV (reference sequence). The V end was cut by 4 bases, the J end by 0 bases, with 10 bases between. The CDR3 DNA sequence: TGTGCCAGCAGTTGGACTGGGTTCTCTGGGGCCAACGTCCTGACTTTC. Residues: CASSWTGFSGANVLTF.

J is TRBJ2-3 and V is TRBV6-1; D not certain. There are 12 residues in the CDR3. Germline-derived CDR1 and CDR2 are MNHNS and SASEGT. The V end was cut by 2 bases, the J end by 3 bases, with 3 bases between. The CDR3 reads CASSESTDTQYF. DNA for the CDR3: TGTGCCAGCAGTGAATCGACAGATACGCAGTATTTT.

The rearrangement links TRBV4-3 to TRBJ1-1; D remains unclear. CDR3 length equals 14 residues. Germline CDR1 reads LGHNA; CDR2 reads YSLEER. V dropped 0 bases and J dropped 1 base, with 6 bases sitting between them. The CDR3 region has the DNA TGCGCCAGCAGCCAAGATGAGGGGAACACTGAAGCTTTCTTT. This encodes CASSQDEGNTEAFF.